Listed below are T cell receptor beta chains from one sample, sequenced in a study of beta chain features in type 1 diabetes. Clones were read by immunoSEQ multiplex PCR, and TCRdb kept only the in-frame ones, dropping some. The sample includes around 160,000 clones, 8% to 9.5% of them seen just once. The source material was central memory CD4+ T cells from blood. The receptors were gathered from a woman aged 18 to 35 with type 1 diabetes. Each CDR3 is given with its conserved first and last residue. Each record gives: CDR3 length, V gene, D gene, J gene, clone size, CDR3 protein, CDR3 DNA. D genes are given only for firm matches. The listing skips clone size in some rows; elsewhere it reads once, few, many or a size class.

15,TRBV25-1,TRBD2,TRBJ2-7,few,CASSGSGGASYEQYF,TGTGCCAGCAGTGGAAGCGGGGGGGCCTCCTACGAGCAGTACTTC
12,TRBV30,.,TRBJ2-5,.,CAWSPQGETQYF,TGTGCCTGGAGTCCGCAGGGGGAGACCCAGTACTTC
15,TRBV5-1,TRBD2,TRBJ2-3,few,CASSLAGTSGDTQYF,TGCGCCAGCAGCTTGGCCGGGACTAGCGGGGATACGCAGTATTTT
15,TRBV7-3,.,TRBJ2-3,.,CASSLTLGAADTQYF,TGTGCCAGCAGCTTAACGTTAGGGGCCGCAGATACGCAGTATTTT
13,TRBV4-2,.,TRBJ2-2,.,CASSQDRAGELFF,TGTGCCAGCAGCCAAGACAGGGCCGGGGAGCTGTTTTTT
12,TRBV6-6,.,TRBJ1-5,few,CASSYFGQPQHF,TGTGCCAGCAGTTACTTTGGCCAGCCCCAGCATTTT
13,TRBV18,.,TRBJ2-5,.,CASSPSFQETQYF,TGTGCCAGCTCACCATCATTCCAAGAGACCCAGTACTTC
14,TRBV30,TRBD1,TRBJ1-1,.,CAWSFTTGRTEAFF,TGTGCCTGGAGTTTTACGACAGGGAGGACTGAAGCTTTCTTT
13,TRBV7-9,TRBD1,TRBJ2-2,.,CAPGQANTGELFF,TGTGCCCCGGGACAGGCGAACACCGGGGAGCTGTTTTTT
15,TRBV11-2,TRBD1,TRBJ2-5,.,CASSPSTGGSETQYF,TGTGCCAGCAGCCCTTCGACAGGGGGCTCTGAGACCCAGTACTTC
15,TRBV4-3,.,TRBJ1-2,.,CASSQEGGYNYGYTF,TGCGCCAGCAGCCAAGAGGGGGGATATAACTATGGCTACACCTTC
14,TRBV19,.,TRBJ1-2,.,CASSGTGIFEGYTF,TGTGCCAGTAGCGGAACAGGAATCTTTGAGGGCTACACCTTC
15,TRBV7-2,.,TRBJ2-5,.,CASSFRDTHQETQYF,TGTGCCAGCAGCTTCCGGGACACCCACCAAGAGACCCAGTACTTC
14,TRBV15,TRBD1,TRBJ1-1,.,CATSGGQGNTEAFF,TGTGCCACCAGCGGTGGACAGGGGAACACTGAAGCTTTCTTT
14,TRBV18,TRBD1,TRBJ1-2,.,CASSPTGQAYGYTF,TGTGCCAGCTCACCTACGGGACAGGCTTATGGCTACACCTTC
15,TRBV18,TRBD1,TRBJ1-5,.,CASSPVQGGGQPQHF,TGTGCCAGCTCACCTGTTCAAGGGGGCGGCCAGCCCCAGCATTTT
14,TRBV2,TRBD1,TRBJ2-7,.,CASSGTGGIYEQYF,TGTGCCAGCAGTGGGACAGGGGGCATCTACGAGCAGTACTTC
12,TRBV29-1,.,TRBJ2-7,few,CSVEDGSYEQYF,TGCAGCGTTGAAGACGGTTCCTACGAGCAGTACTTC
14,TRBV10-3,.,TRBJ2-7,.,CAIRATDSIYEQYF,TGTGCCATCAGGGCAACGGACTCGATCTACGAGCAGTACTTC
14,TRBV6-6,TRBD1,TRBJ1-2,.,CASSSATGNYGYTF,TGTGCCAGCAGTTCCGCGACAGGGAACTATGGCTACACCTTC
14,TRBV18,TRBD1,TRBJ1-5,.,CASSPTGEVQPQHF,TGTGCCAGCTCACCGACAGGGGAGGTGCAGCCCCAGCATTTT
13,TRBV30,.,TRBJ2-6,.,CAWSGGGANVLTF,TGTGCCTGGAGCGGCGGAGGGGCCAACGTCCTGACTTTC
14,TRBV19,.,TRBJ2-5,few,CASSQRAIQETQYF,TGTGCCAGTAGCCAGCGGGCGATCCAAGAGACCCAGTACTTC
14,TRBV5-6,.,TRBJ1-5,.,CASSLGQIDQPQHF,TGTGCCAGCAGCTTGGGACAGATTGATCAGCCCCAGCATTTT
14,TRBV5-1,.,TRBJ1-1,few,CASSSNRVDTEAFF,TGCGCCAGCAGCTCTAACAGGGTCGACACTGAAGCTTTCTTT
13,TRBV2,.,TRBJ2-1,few,CASSEGQLDEQFF,TGTGCCAGCAGTGAAGGTCAGTTGGATGAGCAGTTCTTC
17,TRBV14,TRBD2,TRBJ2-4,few,CASSQVAAGIAKNIQYF,TGTGCCAGCAGCCAAGTGGCAGCGGGGATAGCCAAAAACATTCAGTACTTC
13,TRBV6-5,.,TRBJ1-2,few,CASSGGGGYGYTF,TGTGCCAGCAGTGGAGGAGGTGGCTATGGCTACACCTTC
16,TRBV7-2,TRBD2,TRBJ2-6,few,CASSWRGGSGANVLTF,TGTGCCAGCAGCTGGCGGGGGGGCTCTGGGGCCAACGTCCTGACTTTC
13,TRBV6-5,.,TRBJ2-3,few,CASWLQGTDTQYF,TGTGCCAGCTGGCTACAGGGTACAGATACGCAGTATTTT
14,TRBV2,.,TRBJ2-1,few,CASSDMQRGNEQFF,TGTGCCAGCAGTGACATGCAAAGAGGGAATGAGCAGTTCTTC
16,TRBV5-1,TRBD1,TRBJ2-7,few,CASSLGPRTGRYEQYF,TGCGCCAGCAGCTTGGGACCCCGGACAGGGAGGTACGAGCAGTACTTC
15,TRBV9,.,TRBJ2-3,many,CASSFLGAGTDTQYF,TGTGCCAGCAGCTTTCTAGGAGCGGGCACAGATACGCAGTATTTT
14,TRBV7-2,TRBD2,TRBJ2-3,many,CASSFTRGTDTQYF,TGTGCCAGCAGCTTCACGCGGGGGACAGATACGCAGTATTTT
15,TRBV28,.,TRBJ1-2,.,CASSPPQGTGYGYTF,TGTGCCAGCAGTCCACCACAGGGTACGGGCTATGGCTACACCTTC
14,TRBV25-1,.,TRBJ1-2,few,CASSGGGANYGYTF,TGTGCCAGCAGCGGGGGTGGGGCTAACTATGGCTACACCTTC
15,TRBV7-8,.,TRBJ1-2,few,CASRPREGFNYGYTF,TGTGCCAGCAGGCCTCGGGAGGGCTTTAACTATGGCTACACCTTC
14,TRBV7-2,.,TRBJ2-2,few,CASSSSGWGGELFF,TGTGCCAGCAGCTCCAGCGGGTGGGGCGGGGAGCTGTTTTTT
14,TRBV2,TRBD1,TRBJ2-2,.,CASSGQGNTGELFF,TGTGCCAGCTCGGGACAGGGTAACACCGGGGAGCTGTTTTTT
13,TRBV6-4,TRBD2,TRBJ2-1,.,CASSGLAGEEQFF,TGTGCCAGCAGTGGACTAGCGGGAGAGGAGCAGTTCTTC
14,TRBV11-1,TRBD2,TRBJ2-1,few,CASSPKRERGEQFF,TGTGCCAGCAGCCCCAAGCGGGAAAGGGGTGAGCAGTTCTTC
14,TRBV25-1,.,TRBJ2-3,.,CASSESRNSDTQYF,TGTGCCAGCAGTGAATCCAGGAATTCGGATACGCAGTATTTT
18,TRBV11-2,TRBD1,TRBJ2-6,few,CASSARQGVTSGANVLTF,TGTGCCAGCAGCGCACGACAGGGTGTCACCTCTGGGGCCAACGTCCTGACTTTC
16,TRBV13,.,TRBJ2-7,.,CASSSKGTGSSYEQYF,TGTGCCAGCAGTTCAAAGGGCACAGGAAGCTCCTACGAGCAGTACTTC